The next 9 T cell receptor beta chains were all read from a single sample in a study of T cell changes during pregnancy in multiple sclerosis. Assay: immunoSEQ multiplex PCR; the TCRdb copy retains only in-frame clones and omits some. The data hold 95,000 to 110,000 clones, with 85% to 95% observed a single time. Sequences were derived from peripheral blood, sampled in the third trimester of pregnancy. The receptor source for this set is a female donor in good health, enrolled as a control in a pregnancy study.

This chain connects TRBV7-2 to TRBJ2-3; 7 bases fit TRBD2. This CDR3 contains 16 residues. Germline V CDR1 and CDR2: SGHTA, FQGNSA. The V and J ends lost 6 bases and 1 base, in that order; junction bases with no gene match: 10. For the CDR3, the DNA is TGTGCCAGCAGTTACATTTTGGGGGGGGGCACAGATACGCAGTATTTT. As protein: CASSYILGGGTDTQYF.

V usage is TRBV27 and J usage is TRBJ2-3; a weak D match, TRBD2 (6 bases). V was trimmed by 4 bases and J by 6 bases, leaving 14 bases between them. Germline V gene data show CDR1 as MNHEY and CDR2 as SMNVEV (reference sequence). This CDR3 comprises 14 residues. CDR3 in DNA: TGTGCCAGCAGTTCGCGGGACGCCTTTGATACGCAGTATTTT. The encoded protein is CASSSRDAFDTQYF.

This chain uses TRBV9 with TRBJ2-3, with 11 bases that match TRBD1. CDR1 and CDR2 from the germline V gene are SGDLS and YYNGEE. There are 16 residues in the CDR3. Trimming cost V 3 bases and J 3 bases; bases outside gene matches: 6. DNA of the CDR3: TGTGCCAGCAGCGAGAGGACAGGGGGCGTAACAGATACGCAGTATTTT. Protein sequence: CASSERTGGVTDTQYF.

The gene calls are TRBV7-9 and TRBJ1-3; D might be TRBD1 (5 bases). This CDR3 spans 17 amino acids. CDR1 SEHNR and CDR2 FQNEAQ come from the germline V gene (reference sequence). Trimming shortened V by 6 bases and J by 4 bases, and 22 bases separated the two germline ends. The CDR3 spells CASRHWGRVGSGNTIYF. The DNA of the CDR3 is TGTGCCAGCAGACACTGGGGGAGGGTTGGGTCCGGAAACACCATATATTTT.

The rearrangement links TRBV11-3 to TRBJ1-2; possibly TRBD1 for D (6 bases). The CDR3 has 12 amino acids. The V end was cut by 5 bases, the J end by 7 bases, with 11 bases between. Looked up from germline, CDR1 is SGHNT and CDR2 is YENEEA. The CDR3 DNA is TGTGCCAGCAGCATTAGGGGGTCTGGCTACACCTTC. This encodes CASSIRGSGYTF.

The chain's CDR3 is CASSPRTGGNTQYF. DNA for the CDR3: TGTGCCAGCAGCCCGCGGACAGGGGGAAATACGCAGTATTTT. J is TRBJ2-3 and V is TRBV14; 10 bases align to TRBD1. The CDR3 extends over 14 amino acids. Germline CDR1 and CDR2: SGHDN and FVKESK. The J segment lost 7 bases and the V segment lost 4 bases, leaving 5 bases of the junction unmatched. Using reference TRBV14 and TRBJ2-3 for the parts outside the CDR3, the full variable domain is EAGVTQFPSHSVIEKGQTVTLRCDPISGHDNLYWYRRVMGKEIKFLLHFVKESKQDESGMPNNRFLAERTGGTYSTLKVQPAELEDSGVYFCASSPRTGGNTQYFGPGTRLTVL.

A few counts support this clone. The chain combines TRBV11-3 with TRBJ1-1; 10 nucleotides align to TRBD1. This CDR3 comprises 13 residues. Germline CDR1 is SGHNT and CDR2 is YENEEA. Trimming removed 5 bases from V and 7 bases from J; junction bases left unmatched: 4. For the CDR3, the DNA is TGTGCCAGCAGCCGAGGACAGGGGGTTGAAGCTTTCTTT. Its translation: CASSRGQGVEAFF.

This chain joins TRBV5-6 and TRBJ1-2; no clear D gene. The V end was cut by 4 bases, the J end by 2 bases, with 12 bases between. The V gene's germline CDR1 is SGHDT and CDR2 YYEEEE. This CDR3 has 14 residues. The DNA of the CDR3 is TGTGCCAGCAGCCGATCAACAGTAAACTATGGCTACACCTTC. Encoded protein: CASSRSTVNYGYTF.

The J gene is TRBJ1-3, the V gene TRBV4-3; no definite D call. Germline CDR1 is LGHNA and CDR2 is YSLEER. Trimming took 0 bases from V and 0 from J, leaving 6 bases between them. The CDR3 covers 15 residues. Written as DNA, the CDR3 is TGCGCCAGCAGCCAAGAGCACTACTCTGGAAACACCATATATTTT. Translation: CASSQEHYSGNTIYF.